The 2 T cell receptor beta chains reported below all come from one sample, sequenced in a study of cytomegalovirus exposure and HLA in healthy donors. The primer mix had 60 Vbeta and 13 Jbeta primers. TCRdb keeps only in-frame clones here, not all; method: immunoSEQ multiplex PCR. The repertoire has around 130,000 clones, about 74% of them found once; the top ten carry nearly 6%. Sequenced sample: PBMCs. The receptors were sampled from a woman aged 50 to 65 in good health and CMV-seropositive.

CDR3 nucleotide sequence: TGCGCCAGCAGCCACGCTCCTGTCGGAGATACGCAGTATTTT. As protein: CASSHAPVGDTQYF. The chain employs TRBV5-1 and TRBJ2-3; D not certain. The CDR3 runs 14 residues. V shed 4 bases and J shed 5 bases, with 14 bases lying between them. CDR1 is SGHRS and CDR2 is YFSETQ in the germline V gene.

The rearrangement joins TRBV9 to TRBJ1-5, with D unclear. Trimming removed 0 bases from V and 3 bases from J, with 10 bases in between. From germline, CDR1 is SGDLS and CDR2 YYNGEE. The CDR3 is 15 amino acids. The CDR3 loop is CASSVGMADNQPQHF. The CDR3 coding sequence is TGTGCCAGCAGCGTAGGCATGGCAGACAATCAGCCCCAGCATTTT.